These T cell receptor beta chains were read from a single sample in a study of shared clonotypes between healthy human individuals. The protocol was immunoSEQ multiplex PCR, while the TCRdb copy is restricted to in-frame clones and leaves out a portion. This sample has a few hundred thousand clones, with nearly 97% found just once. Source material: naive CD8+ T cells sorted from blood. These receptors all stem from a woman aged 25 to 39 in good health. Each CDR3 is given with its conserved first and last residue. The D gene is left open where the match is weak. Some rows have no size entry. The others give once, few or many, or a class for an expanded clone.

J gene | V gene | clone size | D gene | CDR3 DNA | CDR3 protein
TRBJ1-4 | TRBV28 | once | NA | TGTGCCAGCAGTGAATTCCTACGGACCGCGGGTGAAAAACTGTTTTTT | CASSEFLRTAGEKLFF
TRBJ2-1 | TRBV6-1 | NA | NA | TGTGCCAGCAGTGAAGATAGGGGGGCCCTCAATGAGCAGTTCTTC | CASSEDRGALNEQFF
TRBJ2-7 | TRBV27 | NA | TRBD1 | TGTGCCAGCAAAGAGGGGACAGCCTACGAGCAGTACTTC | CASKEGTAYEQYF
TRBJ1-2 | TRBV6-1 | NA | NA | TGTGCCAGCAGTGTATCAGGAGATCGTGGCTACACCTTC | CASSVSGDRGYTF
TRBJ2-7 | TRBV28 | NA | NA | TGTGCCAGCAGTCCCCGTGGCAGGGGATACGAGCAGTACTTC | CASSPRGRGYEQYF
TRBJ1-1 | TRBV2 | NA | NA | TGTGCCAGCAGTGAAGCGCTTCCAGTAGAGACTGAAGCTTTCTTT | CASSEALPVETEAFF
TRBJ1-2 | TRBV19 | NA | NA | TGTGCCAGTAGTATAGAAGGCTCCTATGGCTACACCTTC | CASSIEGSYGYTF
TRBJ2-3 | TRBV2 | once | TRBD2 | TGTGCCAGCAGGGGGAGGGGAGCCTTTGCTGATACGCAGTATTTT | CASRGRGAFADTQYF
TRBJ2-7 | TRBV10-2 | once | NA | TGCGCCAGCAGTAGTACGACGGGGAGGTACGAGCAGTACTTC | CASSSTTGRYEQYF
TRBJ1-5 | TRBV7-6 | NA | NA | TGTGCCAGCAGCTTAGAGCCGACAGCGGATAGCAATCAGCCCCAGCATTTT | CASSLEPTADSNQPQHF
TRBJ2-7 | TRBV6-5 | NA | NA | TGTGCCAGCAGTTACGGGCAAGGAGTGAGGTACGAGCAGTACTTC | CASSYGQGVRYEQYF
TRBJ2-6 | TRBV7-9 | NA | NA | TGTGCCAGCACCGACGCAGCTGGGGCCAACGTCCTGACTTTC | CASTDAAGANVLTF
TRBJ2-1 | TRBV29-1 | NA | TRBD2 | TGCAGCGCGCCGCGACTAGCCGACGGGGAGCAGTTCTTC | CSAPRLADGEQFF
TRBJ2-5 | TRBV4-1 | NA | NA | TGCGCCAGCAGCCAAGATCCCAGGCGCCAAGAGACCCAGTACTTC | CASSQDPRRQETQYF
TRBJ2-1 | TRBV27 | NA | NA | TGTGCCAGCAGGAATCAATTGGGAGTCCACAATGAGCAGTTCTTC | CASRNQLGVHNEQFF
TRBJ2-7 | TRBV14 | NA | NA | TGTGCCAGCAGCCAAGTGGGGGAAGCTACATCCTACGAGCAGTACTTC | CASSQVGEATSYEQYF
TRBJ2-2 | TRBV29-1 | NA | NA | TGCAGCGTTGAAACGGGAGAAGGGGAGCTGTTTTTT | CSVETGEGELFF
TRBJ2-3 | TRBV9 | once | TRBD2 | TGTGCCAGCAGCGCCCTAGCGGGAGGTGGGACAGATACGCAGTATTTT | CASSALAGGGTDTQYF
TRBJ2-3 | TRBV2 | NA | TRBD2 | TGTGCCCACTTATCAGCGGGAGTCACAGATACGCAGTATTTT | CAHLSAGVTDTQYF
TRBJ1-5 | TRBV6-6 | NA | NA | TGTGCCAGCAGGTACAACAGGGCTAGCAATCAGCCCCAGCATTTT | CASRYNRASNQPQHF
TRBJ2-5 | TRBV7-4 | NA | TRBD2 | TGTGCCAGCAGCCCACGGACTAGGCCGGGGGAGCAGTACTTC | CASSPRTRPGEQYF
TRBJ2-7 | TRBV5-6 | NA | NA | TGTGCCAGCAGCTTGGGGGGAGGTTACGAGCAGTACTTC | CASSLGGGYEQYF
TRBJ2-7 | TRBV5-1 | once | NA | TGCGCCAGCAGCCCCGAGGACAGCTACGAGCAGTACTTC | CASSPEDSYEQYF
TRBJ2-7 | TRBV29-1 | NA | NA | TGCAGCGTTGGACCGCGCGACCTATTTGAGCAGTACTTC | CSVGPRDLFEQYF
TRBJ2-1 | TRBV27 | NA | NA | TGTGCCAGCAGACCGGGACGGGGAGTTAATGAGCAGTTCTTC | CASRPGRGVNEQFF
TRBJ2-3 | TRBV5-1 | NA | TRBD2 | TGCGCCAGCAGCTTGGGACTAGCGGGACTCAAAGATACGCAGTATTTT | CASSLGLAGLKDTQYF
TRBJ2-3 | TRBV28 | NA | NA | TGTGCCAGCAGTTTGGGGCCGGGGCGGAGGCCCCGCACAGATACGCAGTATTTT | CASSLGPGRRPRTDTQYF
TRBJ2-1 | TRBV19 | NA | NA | TGTGCCAGTAGTAGGATCTACTCCTACAATGAGCAGTTCTTC | CASSRIYSYNEQFF
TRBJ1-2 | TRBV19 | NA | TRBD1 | TGTGCCAGTAGTTACCGGGACAGGAGCTATGGCTACACCTTC | CASSYRDRSYGYTF
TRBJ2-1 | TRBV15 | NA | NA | TGTGCCACCAGCAGAGAGAGCAGGAGCCATGAGCAGTTCTTC | CATSRESRSHEQFF
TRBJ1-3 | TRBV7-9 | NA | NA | TGTGCCAGCAGCCGAGACGTGGGAAACACCATATATTTT | CASSRDVGNTIYF